This T cell receptor beta chain comes out of a study of CD8+ T cells in alopecia areata. CDR3 length equals 14 residues. The germline V gene has CDR1 SGHDN and CDR2 FVKESK. V was clipped by 3 bases and J by 8 bases, with 11 bases between them. It was cDNA, reverse transcribed from extracted RNA, that served as the sequencing template. Generated by immunoSEQ multiplex PCR, the TCRdb table keeps only in-frame clones and is missing some. The data show about 160,000 clones, about 71% seen once. Treatment specified: oral pan-JAK inhibitor, 5-10 mg twice daily. The sequences come from CD4+ T cells sorted from blood, collected at week 4, from a patient treated with tofacitinib. The chain uses TRBV14 and TRBJ1-6; D is uncertain. The TCR sequence derives from a human donor with alopecia areata. CDR3 in DNA: TGTGCCAGCAGCCACAGAAACCGGGATTCACCCCTCCACTTT. Its protein product is CASSHRNRDSPLHF.